These 22 T cell receptor beta chains share one sample of origin, sequenced in a study of blood T cell repertoires in COVID-19. Profiled with immunoSEQ multiplex PCR; TCRdb holds only in-frame clones, not every one. Of 250,000 to 350,000 clones in the sample, over 75% were seen once. The specimen was peripheral blood. The origin of the receptors is a woman aged 60-70 years with acute or convalescent COVID-19.

The chain links TRBV5-1 to TRBJ2-7, with a weak D call TRBD2 (6 bases). The ends were cut back, 4 bases at V and 4 bases at J, with 15 bases in the middle. The CDR3 runs 14 residues. Per the germline V gene, CDR1 is SGHRS and CDR2 is YFSETQ. CDR3 in amino acids: CASSLGDLAYEQYF. As DNA, the CDR3 is TGCGCCAGCAGCCTGGGGGACTTGGCGTACGAGCAGTACTTC.

This clone was detected once. The J gene is TRBJ1-2, the V gene TRBV7-9; 8 positions match TRBD1. The length of the CDR3 is 16 residues. The V gene end was trimmed by 6 bases and the J gene end by 0 bases; junction bases not matched to a gene: 9. CDR1 SEHNR and CDR2 FQNEAQ come from the germline V gene (reference sequence). The CDR3 is CASRAQGTGSNYGYTF. CDR3 bases: TGTGCCAGCAGGGCCCAAGGGACAGGTTCTAACTATGGCTACACCTTC. Filled out from reference TRBV7-9 and TRBJ1-2, the complete variable domain reads DTGVSQNPRHKITKRGQNVTFRCDPISEHNRLYWYRQTLGQGPEFLTYFQNEAQLEKSRLLSDRFSAERPKGSFSTLEIQRTEQGDSAMYLCASRAQGTGSNYGYTFGSGTRLTVV.

The chain has TRBV5-6 and TRBJ1-2, with TRBD1 matching 7 bases. CDR1 is SGHDT, CDR2 YYEEEE, per germline. Trimming took 2 bases from V and 8 from J; bases not matched to a gene: 6. The CDR3 totals 13 residues. DNA of the CDR3: TGTGCCAGCAGCTTCACCAGGGGGGTAGGCTACACCTTC. This gives the protein CASSFTRGVGYTF.

The J gene is TRBJ2-7, the V gene TRBV28; TRBD2 aligns across 8 bases. V lost 2 bases to trimming and J lost 4 bases; unmatched junction nucleotides: 7. CDR1 is MDHEN and CDR2 is SYDVKM in the germline V gene. The CDR3 totals 15 residues. In nucleotides, the CDR3 is TGTGCCAGCAGTTTAGGTGGCGGGAGGTATTACGAGCAGTACTTC. It specifies CASSLGGGRYYEQYF.

This sequence joins TRBV6-2 or TRBV6-3 and TRBJ1-2, with unresolved D. The ends were cut back, 3 bases at V and 3 bases at J, with 14 bases in the middle. There are 15 residues in the CDR3. Per the germline V gene, CDR1 is MNHEY and CDR2 is SVGEGT. In DNA form, the CDR3 reads TGTGCCAGCAGTTATGGAGGATTGCTTTACTATGGCTACACCTTC. This gives the protein CASSYGGLLYYGYTF.

The rearrangement links TRBV7-9 to TRBJ2-5, with a tentative D call TRBD1 (6 bases). The germline V and J ends were trimmed by 5 bases and 1 base, with 14 bases remaining between them. This CDR3 has 15 residues. Germline assignment: CDR1 SEHNR and CDR2 FQNEAQ (reference sequence). The DNA for the CDR3 is TGTGCCAGCAGCCCGCGGACAGACCCCCAAGAGACCCAGTACTTC. Its translation is CASSPRTDPQETQYF. Looking up the rest from reference TRBV7-9 and TRBJ2-5 gives the full variable domain: DTGVSQNPRHKITKRGQNVTFRCDPISEHNRLYWYRQTLGQGPEFLTYFQNEAQLEKSRLLSDRFSAERPKGSFSTLEIQRTEQGDSAMYLCASSPRTDPQETQYFGPGTRLLVL.

The gene calls are TRBV5-1 and TRBJ2-2; 8 nucleotides agree with TRBD1. Per germline, CDR1 SGHRS and CDR2 YFSETQ. The CDR3 consists of 14 residues. V lost 4 bases, J lost 4 bases, and 3 bases stayed unmatched. The CDR3 spells CASSRTGITGELFF. The CDR3, as DNA: TGCGCCAGCAGCCGGACAGGGATCACCGGGGAGCTGTTTTTT.

This rearrangement joins TRBV9 to TRBJ2-6, with D perhaps matching TRBD1 (5 bases). This CDR3 spans 15 amino acids. Germline V gene lookup returns CDR1 SGDLS and CDR2 YYNGEE. V was cut by 3 bases and J by 1 base, with 8 bases left in between. CDR3 residues: CASSEHRSGANVLTF. The CDR3 nucleotides read TGTGCCAGCAGCGAACACAGGTCTGGGGCCAACGTCCTGACTTTC.

V is TRBV21-1 and J is TRBJ2-2; the listed D gene, TRBD1, was not tested against the DNA. TRBV21-1 is shown as a pseudogene. This CDR3 has 16 residues. CDR3 bases: TGTGCCAGCACCGAAGAGGAGACAGGGACCACCGGGGAGCTGTTTTTT. Amino acids: CASTEEETGTTGELFF.

The chain links TRBV7-2 to TRBJ1-1; D remains ambiguous. The CDR3 extends over 14 amino acids. Per the germline V gene, CDR1 is SGHTA and CDR2 is FQGNSA. The V end lost 7 bases, the J end lost 3 bases, and 15 bases lay between the germline ends. Here the CDR3 reads CASIPGSSYTEAFF. In DNA, the CDR3 is TGTGCCAGCATCCCTGGGAGCAGCTACACTGAAGCTTTCTTT.

The chain couples TRBV6-2 or TRBV6-3 to TRBJ2-1; 8 bases match TRBD2. This CDR3 spans 14 amino acids. Germline CDR1 and CDR2: MNHEY and SVGEGT. The J segment lost 7 bases and the V segment lost 0 bases, leaving 2 bases of the junction unmatched. CDR3 region: CASSYSSGINEQFF. The CDR3 DNA follows: TGTGCCAGCAGTTACTCTAGCGGGATAAATGAGCAGTTCTTC.

The V gene is TRBV28, the J gene TRBJ1-3; D is unresolved. The germline CDR1 and CDR2 sequences are MDHEN and SYDVKM. The length of the CDR3 is 14 residues. V was shortened by 3 bases and J by 0 bases, with 6 bases between the two germline ends. CDR3 sequence reads: CASSFSSSGNTIYF. The CDR3 region has the DNA TGTGCCAGCAGTTTTAGCTCCTCTGGAAACACCATATATTTT.

J is TRBJ1-5 and V is TRBV11-2, with 8 positions matching TRBD1. CDR1 is SGHAT and CDR2 is FQNNGV in the germline V gene. There are 16 residues in the CDR3. V gave up 1 base and J gave up 2 bases; unmatched junction bases: 4. The CDR3 bases are TGTGCCAGCAGCTTAGGCAGGGGGCAAGGCAATCAGCCCCAGCATTTT. Residues: CASSLGRGQGNQPQHF.

CDR3 in DNA: TGTGCCAGCAGTGACCGGCTGACAGGGAGTGAAGCTTTCTTT. Translated, it gives CASSDRLTGSEAFF. The chain uses TRBV6-1 and TRBJ1-1, with TRBD1 matching over 7 bases. Trimming removed 3 bases from V and 7 bases from J; junction bases left unmatched: 8. Germline CDR1 MNHNS, CDR2 SASEGT. The CDR3 has 14 residues.

The chain recombines TRBV9 with TRBJ1-1; D is ambiguous. The germline V gene encodes CDR1 SGDLS and CDR2 YYNGEE. The V end was cut by 4 bases, the J end by 4 bases, with 20 bases between. The CDR3 runs 16 residues. The CDR3 DNA sequence: TGTGCCAGCAGCCGTACCACAGCGGGAGGAGGCACTGAAGCTTTCTTT. Its protein product is CASSRTTAGGGTEAFF.

The chain couples TRBV9 to TRBJ2-1, with TRBD1 identical over 8 bases. Germline CDR1 SGDLS, CDR2 YYNGEE. V was pared by 2 bases and J by 3 bases, with 4 bases of the junction left unmatched. The length of the CDR3 is 15 residues. The CDR3 DNA is TGTGCCAGCAGCGTTCCGGACAGGGTCTACAATGAGCAGTTCTTC. Translated: CASSVPDRVYNEQFF.

The chain is built from TRBV28 and TRBJ1-1; D unresolved. The V end was cut by 11 bases, the J end by 2 bases, with 15 bases between. The CDR3 is 13 amino acids. Germline loops: CDR1 MDHEN, CDR2 SYDVKM. CDR3 DNA: TGTGCCCTCGGGAGCATGGCAAACACTGAAGCTTTCTTT. This encodes CALGSMANTEAFF.

The rearrangement uses TRBV19 and TRBJ1-2, with a weak D call TRBD1 (6 bases). This CDR3 region has 16 residues. Trimming took 4 bases from V and 1 from J, leaving 16 bases between them. Germline CDR1 LNHDA, CDR2 SQIVND (reference sequence). The CDR3 nucleotides read TGTGCCAGTAGTAGCCCCCAGGGGCCCCTTAACTATGGCTACACCTTC. It encodes CASSSPQGPLNYGYTF.

V is TRBV5-1 and J is TRBJ1-6, with D unresolved. CDR1 is SGHRS, CDR2 YFSETQ, per germline. The V and J ends lost 0 bases and 4 bases respectively, with 20 bases between them. CDR3 length equals 19 residues. CDR3 sequence reads: CASSLVVPYQALYNSPLHF. CDR3 nucleotides: TGCGCCAGCAGCTTGGTTGTCCCGTATCAGGCCCTATATAATTCACCCCTCCACTTT.

The J gene is TRBJ2-1, the V gene TRBV5-1; D is ambiguous. CDR1 and CDR2 (germline): SGHRS, YFSETQ. The V end was cut by 0 bases, the J end by 4 bases, with 17 bases between. The CDR3 is made up of 17 amino acids. CDR3 region: CASSLAISNNPYNEQFF. In DNA form, the CDR3 reads TGCGCCAGCAGCTTGGCCATTTCCAACAACCCTTACAATGAGCAGTTCTTC.

The chain joins TRBV12-3 or TRBV12-4 to TRBJ2-3; D not certain. CDR3 length: 11 residues. The V end was cut by 2 bases, the J end by 6 bases, with 3 bases between. CDR3 sequence reads: CASSLSDTQYF. The CDR3 DNA reads as TGTGCCAGCAGTTTATCTGATACGCAGTATTTT.

The V and J genes are TRBV5-6 and TRBJ1-4; TRBD1 matches at 7 bases. The CDR3 covers 16 residues. Germline trimming cut 0 bases from V and 3 bases from J; bases unmatched to any gene: 5. CDR1 is SGHDT and CDR2 is YYEEEE in the germline V gene. The CDR3 reads CASSLAPGQPNEKLFF. DNA of the CDR3: TGTGCCAGCAGCTTGGCCCCGGGACAGCCTAATGAAAAACTGTTTTTT.